These 27 T cell receptor beta chains were sequenced from one sample in a study of memory B cells and T cells in multiple sclerosis. Data came from immunoSEQ multiplex PCR; TCRdb stores just in-frame clones and leaves some out. The sample shows 500 to 800 clones, almost 80% of them seen only once. The sample consisted of brain tissue. These receptors all come from a human donor with multiple sclerosis.

V usage is TRBV7-9 and J usage is TRBJ2-1; 8 bases fit TRBD2. In germline, CDR1 is SEHNR, CDR2 FQNEAQ (reference sequence). CDR3 length: 16 residues. Germline trimming cut 4 bases from V and 8 bases from J; bases unmatched to any gene: 13. The CDR3 DNA is TGTGCCAGCAGCTGGAGCCAGCGGGGGTCCTTGCATGAGCAGTTCTTC. Encoded protein: CASSWSQRGSLHEQFF.

V usage is TRBV5-1 and J usage is TRBJ2-1; TRBD1 is a possible D gene (5 bases). The V gene's germline CDR1 is SGHRS and CDR2 YFSETQ. V lost 4 bases and J lost 3, with 8 bases in between. The CDR3 totals 13 residues. CDR3 in DNA: TGCGCCAGCAGCCCTGACAGCTACAATGAGCAGTTCTTC. Its protein is CASSPDSYNEQFF.

This clone was seen a single time. This sequence joins TRBV7-6 and TRBJ2-3; D uncertain. In germline, CDR1 is SGHVS, CDR2 FNYEAQ. V was shortened by 5 bases and J by 0 bases, with 9 bases between the two germline ends. The CDR3 sequence is 14 residues long. The CDR3 sequence: CASSGASSTDTQYF. DNA for the CDR3: TGTGCCAGCAGCGGAGCCAGTAGCACAGATACGCAGTATTTT.

This clone has just a few counts. V gene TRBV18 combines with J gene TRBJ2-2; no clear D gene. CDR3 length: 14 residues. Germline values: CDR1 KGHSH, CDR2 LQKENI. V lost 5 bases and J 9 bases, leaving 16 bases between the germline ends. CDR3 amino acids: CASSSDTHPWELFF. DNA for the CDR3: TGTGCCAGCTCATCTGACACCCACCCTTGGGAGCTGTTTTTT.

The gene calls are TRBV28 and TRBJ2-3, with TRBD2 matching over 8 bases. Per the germline V gene, CDR1 is MDHEN and CDR2 is SYDVKM. With 2 bases clipped from V and 2 bases from J, the junction kept 9 bases outside the gene matches. The length of the CDR3 is 17 residues. For the CDR3, the DNA is TGTGCCAGCAGTTTAGTAAGCGGGAGCTTGGACACAGATACGCAGTATTTT. It codes for CASSLVSGSLDTDTQYF.

The V call is TRBV2, the J call TRBJ2-7; 8 bases agree with TRBD1. CDR3 length equals 14 residues. The germline V gene encodes CDR1 SNHLY and CDR2 FYNNEI. V dropped 3 bases and J dropped 2; count of bases not matched to a gene: 3. In DNA form, the CDR3 reads TGTGCCAGCAGTGAGGCAGGGGGCCCCTACGAGCAGTACTTC. This codes for CASSEAGGPYEQYF.

The J gene is TRBJ1-2, the V gene TRBV4-1; possible D gene TRBD1, 5 bases. This CDR3 is built from 13 residues. The V gene lost 4 bases and the J gene lost 5 bases, with 11 bases spanning the gap. Per the germline V gene, CDR1 is MGHRA and CDR2 is YSYEKL. The CDR3 DNA reads as TGCGCCAGCAGCCCCCCAGGGAGGTATGGCTACACCTTC. Translated: CASSPPGRYGYTF.

The V call is TRBV5-1, the J call TRBJ1-1, with TRBD1 matching over 10 bases. The CDR3 extends over 17 amino acids. J was trimmed by 4 bases and V by 4 bases; bases with no gene match: 13. Germline assignment: CDR1 SGHRS and CDR2 YFSETQ. CDR3 region: CASSPSRTGGRGTEAFF. CDR3 DNA: TGCGCCAGCAGCCCGAGTCGGACAGGGGGTAGGGGCACTGAAGCTTTCTTT.

The rearrangement links TRBV5-6 to TRBJ1-3, with D tentatively TRBD1 (5 bases). This CDR3 region has 15 residues. Trimming removed 0 bases at V and 0 bases at J, with 7 bases between. Germline values: CDR1 SGHDT, CDR2 YYEEEE. CDR3 nucleotides: TGTGCCAGCAGCTTGGAGGGGCCCTCTGGAAACACCATATATTTT. Translation: CASSLEGPSGNTIYF.

The V call is TRBV4-1, the J call TRBJ2-1; no firm D call. The germline V gene has CDR1 MGHRA and CDR2 YSYEKL. V was trimmed by 3 bases and J by 10 bases, leaving 16 bases between them. This CDR3 has 14 amino acids. CDR3 sequence (DNA): TGCGCCAGCAGCCAGGTCCGACTGAACGACGAGCAGTTCTTC. Translated, it gives CASSQVRLNDEQFF.

This chain connects TRBV6-5 to TRBJ1-1; weak D call: TRBD1 (5 bases). The CDR3 extends over 14 amino acids. V shed 2 bases and J shed 5 bases, with 12 bases lying between them. Germline-derived CDR1 and CDR2 are MNHEY and SVGAGI. The DNA for the CDR3 is TGTGCCAGCAGTTACGACAGCATGTTGACTGAAGCTTTCTTT. Translation gives CASSYDSMLTEAFF.

This clone showed up just once. The chain links TRBV4-2 to TRBJ2-7; 13 bases map to TRBD2. Losses at the gene ends were 1 base for V and 2 bases for J; bases not matched to a gene: 8. CDR1 is LGHNA and CDR2 is YNFKEQ in the germline V gene. The CDR3 length is 18 residues. The chain's CDR3 is CASSQGSATSGRTYEQYF. As DNA, the CDR3 is TGTGCCAGCAGCCAAGGGTCAGCGACTAGCGGGAGGACCTACGAGCAGTACTTC.

The chain uses TRBV5-1 and TRBJ2-2; D not resolved. The V and J ends lost 0 bases and 4 bases respectively, with 13 bases between them. This CDR3 is 16 amino acids long. Germline V lookup: CDR1 SGHRS, CDR2 YFSETQ. CDR3 nucleotide sequence: TGCGCCAGCAGCTTGGGTCAGGCTGCCTCCACCGGGGAGCTGTTTTTT. It encodes CASSLGQAASTGELFF.

V is TRBV2 and J is TRBJ1-2; tentative D call: TRBD1 (6 bases). CDR1 and CDR2 (germline): SNHLY, FYNNEI. The ends were cut back, 3 bases at V and 8 bases at J, with 19 bases in the middle. CDR3 length: 15 amino acids. The CDR3 sequence is CASSDPWGQVGGYTF. The CDR3 DNA is TGTGCCAGCAGTGATCCCTGGGGGCAGGTTGGAGGCTACACCTTC.

The gene calls are TRBV30 and TRBJ2-7, with unresolved D. In germline, CDR1 is GTSNPN, CDR2 SVGIG (reference sequence). V lost 0 bases to trimming and J lost 3 bases, with 9 bases between them. The CDR3 sequence is 13 residues long. The CDR3 is CAWSVTHRYEQYF. The CDR3 nucleotides read TGTGCCTGGAGTGTTACACACCGCTACGAGCAGTACTTC.

This clone was found once. The J gene is TRBJ2-1, the V gene TRBV19, with TRBD2 matching 9 bases. The CDR3 length is 17 residues. Germline lookup yields CDR1 LNHDA and CDR2 SQIVND (reference sequence). V shed 3 bases and J 8 bases; nucleotides not matched to a gene: 14. CDR3 sequence reads: CASSIPGSAGGWDEQFF. The DNA for the CDR3 is TGTGCCAGTAGTATCCCGGGGAGCGCGGGAGGGTGGGATGAGCAGTTCTTC.

V gene TRBV13 combines with J gene TRBJ2-1; 12 bases are shared with TRBD2. Unmatched junction bases numbered 4, after V lost 2 bases and J lost 5 bases. Germline V gene lookup returns CDR1 PRHDT and CDR2 FYEKMQ (reference sequence). The CDR3 contains 16 residues. Here the CDR3 DNA reads TGTGCCAGCAGCTTACCGACTAGCGGGGGTGACAATGAGCAGTTCTTC. Translating it yields CASSLPTSGGDNEQFF.

This clone was detected a few times. The chain couples TRBV5-1 to TRBJ1-1, with 9 bases lining up with TRBD1. The CDR3 runs 16 residues. Trimming took 4 bases from V and 1 from J; bases not matched to a gene: 8. Germline V lookup: CDR1 SGHRS, CDR2 YFSETQ. CDR3 in amino acids: CASSRGDRGRNTEAFF. In nucleotides, the CDR3 is TGCGCCAGCAGCCGGGGTGACAGGGGGAGGAACACTGAAGCTTTCTTT.

The chain links TRBV4-1 to TRBJ1-1, with D unclear. Between the trimmed V and J ends, which lost 1 base and 4 bases, there was a span of 7 bases. From germline, CDR1 is MGHRA and CDR2 YSYEKL. This CDR3 has 13 residues. As DNA, the CDR3 is TGCGCCAGCAGCCAAGCGAAGAGCACTGAAGCTTTCTTT. Translation: CASSQAKSTEAFF.

As DNA, the CDR3 is TGTGCCAGCTCACCATTACCCAGCGGAAGTCAGAACACTGAAGCTTTCTTT. Translating it yields CASSPLPSGSQNTEAFF. V gene TRBV18 combines with J gene TRBJ1-1, with D unclear. The V and J ends lost 2 bases and 1 base respectively, with 17 bases between them. CDR3 size: 17 residues. CDR1 and CDR2 from the germline V gene are KGHSH and LQKENI. Supplemented by reference TRBV18 and TRBJ1-1, the full variable domain reads NAGVMQNPRHLVRRRGQEARLRCSPMKGHSHVYWYRQLPEEGLKFMVYLQKENIIDESGMPKERFSAEFPKEGPSILRIQQVVRGDSAAYFCASSPLPSGSQNTEAFFGQGTRLTVV.

V is TRBV6-1 and J is TRBJ2-7; D possibly corresponds to TRBD1 (6 bases). The V gene lost 6 bases and the J gene lost 4 bases, with 16 bases spanning the gap. CDR1 is MNHNS, CDR2 SASEGT, per germline. The length of the CDR3 is 14 residues. CDR3 loop: CASRTGHWVYEQYF. The CDR3 DNA sequence: TGTGCCAGCAGAACGGGACATTGGGTATACGAGCAGTACTTC.

The chain uses TRBV2 and TRBJ2-1; 9 bases are a match to TRBD1. The CDR3 contains 15 residues. Per germline, CDR1 SNHLY and CDR2 FYNNEI. V was clipped by 7 bases and J by 4 bases; unmatched bases: 8. CDR3 sequence reads: CASKGGTGIYNEQFF. Here the CDR3 DNA reads TGTGCCAGCAAGGGAGGGACAGGGATATACAATGAGCAGTTCTTC. Looking up the rest from reference TRBV2 and TRBJ2-1 gives the full variable domain: EPEVTQTPSHQVTQMGQEVILRCVPISNHLYFYWYRQILGQKVEFLVSFYNNEISEKSEIFDDQFSVERPDGSNFTLKIRSTKLEDSAMYFCASKGGTGIYNEQFFGPGTRLTVL.

This sequence joins TRBV6-1 and TRBJ2-1; maybe TRBD1 (6 bases). The germline V gene encodes CDR1 MNHNS and CDR2 SASEGT. The CDR3 has 15 residues. V was pared by 1 base and J by 2 bases, with 9 bases between. The DNA of the CDR3 is TGTGCCAGCAGTGAAGGGCAGGGGCCCTACAATGAGCAGTTCTTC. This translates into CASSEGQGPYNEQFF.

The V call is TRBV18, the J call TRBJ1-1; no clear D gene. The CDR3 is made up of 15 amino acids. CDR1 KGHSH and CDR2 LQKENI come from the germline V gene. Trimming removed 3 bases at V and 1 base at J, with 12 bases between. Here the CDR3 reads CASSPYLPGNTEAFF. CDR3 bases: TGTGCCAGCTCACCTTACCTACCGGGGAACACTGAAGCTTTCTTT.

The chain couples TRBV28 to TRBJ2-3, with 12 bases matching TRBD1. V gave up 10 bases and J gave up 0 bases; unmatched junction bases: 11. Looked up from germline, CDR1 is MDHEN and CDR2 is SYDVKM. CDR3 length equals 17 residues. The CDR3 DNA reads as TGTGCCAATTCTGGGACAGGGGGCGGTGGAAGCACAGATACGCAGTATTTT. Its protein is CANSGTGGGGSTDTQYF.

The sample holds a few counts of this clone. The chain joins TRBV19 to TRBJ2-7; tentatively, D is TRBD2 (5 bases). Germline CDR1 LNHDA, CDR2 SQIVND (reference sequence). V lost 4 bases and J lost 0, with 10 bases in between. This CDR3 has 14 residues. The CDR3 coding sequence is TGTGCCAGTAGTACTCGGGGTCCCTCCTACGAGCAGTACTTC. Translation: CASSTRGPSYEQYF.

The V call is TRBV6-6, the J call TRBJ2-1; 7 bases are a match to TRBD1. Germline-derived CDR1 and CDR2 are MNHNY and SVGAGI (reference sequence). The length of the CDR3 is 16 residues. J lost 0 bases, V lost 4 bases, and 6 bases had no gene match. In nucleotides, the CDR3 is TGTGCCAGCAGTTTAACACAGGGGCTCTCCTACAATGAGCAGTTCTTC. Amino acids: CASSLTQGLSYNEQFF.